Listed here is a single TCR beta chain. Its antigen is undetermined. This entry is derived from a study of identical twins. Whole-study results and caveats: Excess sharing by twins proved weaker in beta out-of-frame sequences.

A universal primer site was incorporated via template switching, and the cDNA contained unique molecular identifiers. TCRdb re-derived calls from the 5' RACE reads in MiXCR, one entry per CDR3 protein. The sample has about 530,000 distinct CDR3 sequences, roughly 15% seen once; the top ten hold 0.44%. The CDR3 runs 14 residues. The V and J ends lost 2 bases and 7 bases respectively, with 13 bases between them. The germline gives CDR1 SNHLY, CDR2 FYNNEI. Another study also made use of these data, one on yellow fever vaccine responses in identical twins.

The material sequenced was CD4+ T cells sorted from blood. This TCR was recovered from a woman younger than 30 in good health. The J gene is TRBJ2-3, the V gene TRBV2; possibly TRBD2 for D (6 bases). The CDR3, as DNA: TGTGCCAGCAGTGAAAAGGGACTCACTAATACGCAGTATTTT. Translation: CASSEKGLTNTQYF. Complete variable domain (other parts from reference TRBV2 and TRBJ2-3): EPEVTQTPSHQVTQMGQEVILRCVPISNHLYFYWYRQILGQKVEFLVSFYNNEISEKSEIFDDQFSVERPDGSNFTLKIRSTKLEDSAMYFCASSEKGLTNTQYFGPGTRLTVL.